The 10 T cell receptor beta chains given below trace back to one sample, sequenced in a study of patients and donors after allogeneic stem cell transplantation. TCRdb passed the RT-PCR reads through MiXCR, listing each CDR3 protein once. This sample yields under 200,000 distinct CDR3 sequences, of which 30% are seen a single time; under 3.5% belongs to the top ten. Material for sequencing was blood, either unsorted or a sorted T cell fraction (not recorded which). The receptors come from a human donor who was either an allogeneic HSCT recipient or a stem cell or donor lymphocyte infusion donor (not recorded which). It is not recorded whose cells these are; they may come from a transplant donor.

This clonotype was recorded many times. The gene calls are TRBV20-1 and TRBJ1-5; 8 bases fit TRBD1. V was clipped by 5 bases and J by 0 bases; unmatched bases: 9. Looked up from germline, CDR1 is DFQATT and CDR2 is SNEGSKA (reference sequence). The CDR3 has 16 residues. The CDR3 DNA follows: TGCAGTGCTGGTGATGACAGGGGTTATAGCAATCAGCCCCAGCATTTT. This translates into CSAGDDRGYSNQPQHF.

This clonotype has only a few counts. The chain employs TRBV20-1 and TRBJ1-2; D remains ambiguous. This CDR3 is built from 15 residues. Germline CDR1 DFQATT, CDR2 SNEGSKA (reference sequence). The V end was cut by 0 bases, the J end by 0 bases, with 11 bases between. The CDR3 bases are TGCAGTGCTAGAGATCCCGGACGGGCTAACTATGGCTACACCTTC. Residues: CSARDPGRANYGYTF.

This clonotype was detected only a few times. The chain combines TRBV12-3 or TRBV12-4 with TRBJ2-7; 8 nucleotides match TRBD1. This CDR3 is 15 amino acids long. The V segment lost 3 bases and the J segment 2 bases; nucleotides outside the gene matches: 6. In DNA form, the CDR3 reads TGTGCCAGCAGTTTCGGGGCAGGGGGCGCCTACGAGCAGTACTTC. It encodes CASSFGAGGAYEQYF.

This clonotype was seen once. The rearrangement uses TRBV11-2 and TRBJ2-4; the D call may be TRBD1 or TRBD2 (5 bases each). This CDR3 comprises 16 residues. Trimming took 2 bases from V and 3 from J, leaving 14 bases between them. The V gene's germline CDR1 is SGHAT and CDR2 FQNNGV. The CDR3 nucleotides read TGTGCCAGCAGCTTAATCCTTCGGGGCGGCAAAAACATTCAGTACTTC. Translated: CASSLILRGGKNIQYF.

The chain carries TRBV12-3 or TRBV12-4 and TRBJ2-3; TRBD2 aligns across 12 bases. V shed 6 bases and J 1 base; nucleotides not matched to a gene: 5. CDR3 length: 16 residues. The CDR3 region has the DNA TGTGCCAGCAGGCTAGCGGGAGGGCCGGGCACAGATACGCAGTATTTT. This sequence encodes CASRLAGGPGTDTQYF.

This clonotype was detected once. This sequence joins TRBV13 and TRBJ2-7; D unclear. Germline lookup yields CDR1 PRHDT and CDR2 FYEKMQ (reference sequence). CDR3 length: 16 residues. Trimming pared 4 bases from V and 3 bases from J, leaving 19 bases between. This CDR3 is CASSSRALPAYYEQYF. The CDR3 nucleotides read TGTGCCAGCAGCTCTCGGGCCCTCCCTGCCTACTACGAGCAGTACTTC.

There are a few counts of this clonotype. This chain joins TRBV28 and TRBJ1-1, with D tentatively TRBD1 (5 bases). Germline loops: CDR1 MDHEN, CDR2 SYDVKM. This CDR3 contains 14 residues. Deletions cut 5 bases from V and 4 bases from J, with 14 bases between. CDR3 DNA sequence: TGTGCCAGCAGTGAGGGACTTAGGAGCACTGAAGCTTTCTTT. The encoded protein is CASSEGLRSTEAFF.

The chain employs TRBV4-1 and TRBJ1-1; 8 nucleotides agree with TRBD1. There are 14 residues in the CDR3. The ends lost 6 bases at V and 0 bases at J; junction bases unmatched: 3. Germline V lookup: CDR1 MGHRA, CDR2 YSYEKL. DNA of the CDR3: TGCGCCAGCAGACCGACAGGGGTGAACACTGAAGCTTTCTTT. Translation: CASRPTGVNTEAFF.

This chain connects TRBV5-5 to TRBJ2-5, with a possible D match to TRBD2 (6 bases). The V end was cut by 5 bases, the J end by 5 bases, with 13 bases between. The CDR3 length is 13 residues. Germline CDR1 SGHKS, CDR2 YYEKEE (reference sequence). The CDR3 DNA reads as TGTGCCAGCAGGTGGGGGGTTTCGGAGACCCAGTACTTC. This sequence encodes CASRWGVSETQYF.

The chain couples TRBV5-8 to TRBJ1-1; D not certain. Trimming removed 0 bases from V and 8 bases from J, with 20 bases in between. CDR1 and CDR2 (germline): SGHTS, YDEGEE. The CDR3 covers 16 residues. As DNA, the CDR3 is TGTGCCAGCAGCTTGGTATTGGGCCGCGCTTTTATGGAAGCTTTCTTT. It is translated as CASSLVLGRAFMEAFF.